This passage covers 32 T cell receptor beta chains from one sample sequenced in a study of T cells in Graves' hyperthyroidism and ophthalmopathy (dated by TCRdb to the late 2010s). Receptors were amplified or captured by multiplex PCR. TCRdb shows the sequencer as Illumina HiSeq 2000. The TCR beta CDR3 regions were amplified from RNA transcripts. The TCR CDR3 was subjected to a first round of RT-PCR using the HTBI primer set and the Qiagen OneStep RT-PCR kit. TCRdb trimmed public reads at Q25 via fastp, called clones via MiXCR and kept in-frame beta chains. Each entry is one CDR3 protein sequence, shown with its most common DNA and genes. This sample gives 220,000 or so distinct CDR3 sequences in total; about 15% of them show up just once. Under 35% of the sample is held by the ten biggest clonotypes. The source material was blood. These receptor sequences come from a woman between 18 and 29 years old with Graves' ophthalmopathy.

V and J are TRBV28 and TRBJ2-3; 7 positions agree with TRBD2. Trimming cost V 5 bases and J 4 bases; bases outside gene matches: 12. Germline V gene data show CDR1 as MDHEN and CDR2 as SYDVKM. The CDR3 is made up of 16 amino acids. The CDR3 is CASSPSAAGAADTQYF. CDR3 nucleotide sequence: TGTGCCAGCAGTCCCTCTGCCGCGGGAGCAGCAGATACGCAGTATTTT.

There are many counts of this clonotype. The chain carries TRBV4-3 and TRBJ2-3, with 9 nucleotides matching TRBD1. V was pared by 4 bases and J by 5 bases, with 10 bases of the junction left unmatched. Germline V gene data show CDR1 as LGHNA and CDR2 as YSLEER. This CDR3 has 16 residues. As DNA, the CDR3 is TGCGCCAGCAGCCTGGGGACAGGGCGGGTTAGAGATACGCAGTATTTT. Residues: CASSLGTGRVRDTQYF.

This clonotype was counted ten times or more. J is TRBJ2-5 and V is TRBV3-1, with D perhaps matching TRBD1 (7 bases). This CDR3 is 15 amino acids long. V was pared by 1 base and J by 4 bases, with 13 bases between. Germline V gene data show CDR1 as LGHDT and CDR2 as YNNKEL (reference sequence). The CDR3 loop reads CASSQVPGGGETQYF. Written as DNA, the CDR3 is TGTGCCAGCAGCCAAGTCCCAGGGGGAGGAGAGACCCAGTACTTC.

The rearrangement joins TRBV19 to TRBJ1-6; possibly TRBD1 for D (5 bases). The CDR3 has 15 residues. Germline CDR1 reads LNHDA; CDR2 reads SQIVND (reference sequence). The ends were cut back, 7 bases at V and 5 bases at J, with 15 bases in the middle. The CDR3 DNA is TGTGCCAGTACCGCCGGGACGGCCAATAATTCACCCCTCCACTTT. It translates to CASTAGTANNSPLHF.

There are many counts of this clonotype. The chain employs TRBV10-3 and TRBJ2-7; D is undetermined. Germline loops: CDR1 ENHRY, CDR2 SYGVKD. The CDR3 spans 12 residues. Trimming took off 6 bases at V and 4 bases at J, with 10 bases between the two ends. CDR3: CAISSQEYEQYF. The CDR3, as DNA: TGTGCCATCAGCAGCCAGGAGTACGAGCAGTACTTC.

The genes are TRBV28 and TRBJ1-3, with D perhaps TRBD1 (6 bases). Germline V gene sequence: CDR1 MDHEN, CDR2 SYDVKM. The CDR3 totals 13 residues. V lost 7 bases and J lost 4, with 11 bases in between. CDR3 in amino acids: CASTGTIGNTIYF. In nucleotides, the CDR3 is TGTGCCAGCACCGGGACAATAGGAAACACCATATATTTT. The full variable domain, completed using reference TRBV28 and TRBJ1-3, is DVKVTQSSRYLVKRTGEKVFLECVQDMDHENMFWYRQDPGLGLRLIYFSYDVKMKEKGDIPEGYSVSREKKERFSLILESASTNQTSMYLCASTGTIGNTIYFGEGSWLTVV.

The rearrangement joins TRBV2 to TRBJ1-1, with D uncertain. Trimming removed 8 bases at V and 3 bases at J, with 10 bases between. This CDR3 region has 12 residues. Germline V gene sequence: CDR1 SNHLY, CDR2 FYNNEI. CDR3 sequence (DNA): TGTGCCAGCTGGGTCATGGACACTGAAGCTTTCTTT. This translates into CASWVMDTEAFF.

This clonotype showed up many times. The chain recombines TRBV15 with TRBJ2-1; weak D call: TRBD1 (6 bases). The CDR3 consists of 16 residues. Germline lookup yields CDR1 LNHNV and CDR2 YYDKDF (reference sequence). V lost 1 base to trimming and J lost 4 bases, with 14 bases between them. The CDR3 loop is CATSRGEGVDYNEQFF. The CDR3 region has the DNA TGTGCCACCAGCAGAGGCGAGGGGGTGGATTACAATGAGCAGTTCTTC.

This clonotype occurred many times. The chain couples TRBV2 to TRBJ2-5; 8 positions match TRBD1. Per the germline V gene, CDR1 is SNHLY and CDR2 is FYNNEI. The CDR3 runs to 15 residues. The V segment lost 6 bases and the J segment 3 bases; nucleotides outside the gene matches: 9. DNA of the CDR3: TGTGCCAGCAGACCCGACAGGGGTGGGGAAGAGACCCAGTACTTC. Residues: CASRPDRGGEETQYF.

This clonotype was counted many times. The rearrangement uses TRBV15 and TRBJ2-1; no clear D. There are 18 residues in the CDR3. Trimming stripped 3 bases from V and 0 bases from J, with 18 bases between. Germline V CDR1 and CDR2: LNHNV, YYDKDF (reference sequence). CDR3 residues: CATSSSVPPDFSYNEQFF. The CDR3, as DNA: TGTGCCACCAGCAGCTCAGTCCCCCCCGATTTCTCCTACAATGAGCAGTTCTTC. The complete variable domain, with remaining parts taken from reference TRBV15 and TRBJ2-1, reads DAMVIQNPRYQVTQFGKPVTLSCSQTLNHNVMYWYQQKSSQAPKLLFHYYDKDFNNEADTPDNFQSRRPNTSFCFLDIRSPGLGDTAMYLCATSSSVPPDFSYNEQFFGPGTRLTVL.

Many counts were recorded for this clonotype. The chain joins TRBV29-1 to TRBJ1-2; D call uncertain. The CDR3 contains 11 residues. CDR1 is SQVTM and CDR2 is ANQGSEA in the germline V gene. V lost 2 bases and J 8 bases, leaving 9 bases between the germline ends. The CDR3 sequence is CSVERRYGYTF. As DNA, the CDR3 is TGCAGCGTTGAACGTCGGTACGGCTACACCTTC.

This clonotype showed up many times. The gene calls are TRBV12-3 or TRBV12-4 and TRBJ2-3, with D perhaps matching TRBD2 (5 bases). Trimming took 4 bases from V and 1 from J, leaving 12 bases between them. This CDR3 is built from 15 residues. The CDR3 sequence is CASSSRGSGTDTQYF. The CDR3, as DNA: TGTGCCAGCAGTTCGCGTGGTAGCGGCACAGATACGCAGTATTTT.

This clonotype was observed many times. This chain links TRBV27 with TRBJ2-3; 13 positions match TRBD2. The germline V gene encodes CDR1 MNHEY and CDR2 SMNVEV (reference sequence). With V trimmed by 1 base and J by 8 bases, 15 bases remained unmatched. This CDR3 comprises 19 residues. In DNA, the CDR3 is TGTGCCAGCAGTTTATTGCGGACTAGCGGGAGTCAATTGCGGGGTACGCAGTATTTT. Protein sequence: CASSLLRTSGSQLRGTQYF.

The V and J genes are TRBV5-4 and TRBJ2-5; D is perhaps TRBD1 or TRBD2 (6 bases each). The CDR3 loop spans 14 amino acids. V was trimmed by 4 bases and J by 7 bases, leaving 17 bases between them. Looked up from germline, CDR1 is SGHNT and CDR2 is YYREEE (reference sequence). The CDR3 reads CASSPDGGRGTQYF. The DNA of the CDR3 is TGTGCCAGCAGCCCGGATGGGGGGCGCGGGACCCAGTACTTC.

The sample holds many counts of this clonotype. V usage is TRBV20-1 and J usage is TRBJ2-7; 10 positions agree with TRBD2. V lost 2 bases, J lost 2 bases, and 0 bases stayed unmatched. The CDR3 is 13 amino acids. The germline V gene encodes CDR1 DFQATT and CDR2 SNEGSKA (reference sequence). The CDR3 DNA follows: TGCAGTGCTAGACTAGCGGGGGCCTACGAGCAGTACTTC. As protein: CSARLAGAYEQYF.

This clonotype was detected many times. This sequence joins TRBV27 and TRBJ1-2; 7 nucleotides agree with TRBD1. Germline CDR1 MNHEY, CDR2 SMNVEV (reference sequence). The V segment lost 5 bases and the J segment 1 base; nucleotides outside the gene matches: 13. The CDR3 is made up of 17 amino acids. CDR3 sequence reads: CASSPGQRINFNYGYTF. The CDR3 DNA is TGTGCCAGCAGTCCGGGACAGCGTATAAATTTTAACTATGGCTACACCTTC.

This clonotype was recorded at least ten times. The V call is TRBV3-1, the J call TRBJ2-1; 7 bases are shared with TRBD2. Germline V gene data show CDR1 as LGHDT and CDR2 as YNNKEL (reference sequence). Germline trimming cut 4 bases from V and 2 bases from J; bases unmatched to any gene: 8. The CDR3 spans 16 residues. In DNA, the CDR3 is TGTGCCAGCAGCCGACAACGGGCGGGAGCCTACAATGAGCAGTTCTTC. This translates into CASSRQRAGAYNEQFF.

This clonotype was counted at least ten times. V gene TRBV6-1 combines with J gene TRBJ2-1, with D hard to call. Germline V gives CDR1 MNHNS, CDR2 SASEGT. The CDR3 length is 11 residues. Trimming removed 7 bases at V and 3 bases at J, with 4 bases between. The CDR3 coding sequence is TGTGCCAGCATCAACTACAATGAGCAGTTCTTC. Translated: CASINYNEQFF.

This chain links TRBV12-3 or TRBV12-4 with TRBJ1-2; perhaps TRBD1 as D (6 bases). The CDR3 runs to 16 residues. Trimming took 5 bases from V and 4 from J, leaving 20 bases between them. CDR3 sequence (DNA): TGTGCCAGCAGTGGCATAGGTGGGGGCGCTGGCTATGGCTACACCTTC. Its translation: CASSGIGGGAGYGYTF.

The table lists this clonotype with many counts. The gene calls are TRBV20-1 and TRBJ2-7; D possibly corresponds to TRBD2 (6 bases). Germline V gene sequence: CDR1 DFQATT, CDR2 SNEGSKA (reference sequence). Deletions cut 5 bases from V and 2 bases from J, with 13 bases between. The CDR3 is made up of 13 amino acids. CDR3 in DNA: TGCAGTGCTGATCCGGGACTCACCTACGAGCAGTACTTC. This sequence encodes CSADPGLTYEQYF.

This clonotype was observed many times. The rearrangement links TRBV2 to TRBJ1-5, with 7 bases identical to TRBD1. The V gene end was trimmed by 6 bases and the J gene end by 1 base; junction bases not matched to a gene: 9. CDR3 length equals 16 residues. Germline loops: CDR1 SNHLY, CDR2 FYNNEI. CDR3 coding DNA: TGTGCCAGCAGAAACGACAGGGAGGGGAGCAATCAGCCCCAGCATTTT. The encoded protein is CASRNDREGSNQPQHF.

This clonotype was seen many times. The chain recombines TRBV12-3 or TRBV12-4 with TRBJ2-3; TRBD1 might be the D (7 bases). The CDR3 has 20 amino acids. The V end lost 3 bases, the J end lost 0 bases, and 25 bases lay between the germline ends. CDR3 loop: CASSFRYRGGLSVSTDTQYF. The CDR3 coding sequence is TGTGCCAGCAGTTTTAGGTACAGGGGAGGCCTTAGCGTAAGCACAGATACGCAGTATTTT.

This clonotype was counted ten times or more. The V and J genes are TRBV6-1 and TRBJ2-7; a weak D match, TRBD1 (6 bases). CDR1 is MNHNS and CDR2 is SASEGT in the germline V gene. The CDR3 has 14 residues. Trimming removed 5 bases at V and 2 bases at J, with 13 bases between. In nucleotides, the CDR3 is TGTGCCAGCAGTCAAAACAGGGAACCCTACGAGCAGTACTTC. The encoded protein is CASSQNREPYEQYF.

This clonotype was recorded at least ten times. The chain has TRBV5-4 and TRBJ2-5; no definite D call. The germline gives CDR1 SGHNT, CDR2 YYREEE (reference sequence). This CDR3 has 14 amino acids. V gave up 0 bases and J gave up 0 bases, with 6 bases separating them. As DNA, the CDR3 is TGTGCCAGCAGCTTGGTTGACTACCAAGAGACCCAGTACTTC. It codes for CASSLVDYQETQYF. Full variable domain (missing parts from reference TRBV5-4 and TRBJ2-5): ETGVTQSPTHLIKTRGQQVTLRCSSQSGHNTVSWYQQALGQGPQFIFQYYREEENGRGNFPPRFSGLQFPNYSSELNVNALELDDSALYLCASSLVDYQETQYFGPGTRLLVL.

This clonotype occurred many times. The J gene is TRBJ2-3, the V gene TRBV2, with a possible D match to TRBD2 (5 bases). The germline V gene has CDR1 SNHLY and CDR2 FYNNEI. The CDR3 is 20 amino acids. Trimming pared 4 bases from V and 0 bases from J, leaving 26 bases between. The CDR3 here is CASSGWVLGLADSSTDTQYF. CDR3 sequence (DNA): TGTGCCAGCAGTGGTTGGGTCCTCGGACTTGCCGATTCTAGCACAGATACGCAGTATTTT.

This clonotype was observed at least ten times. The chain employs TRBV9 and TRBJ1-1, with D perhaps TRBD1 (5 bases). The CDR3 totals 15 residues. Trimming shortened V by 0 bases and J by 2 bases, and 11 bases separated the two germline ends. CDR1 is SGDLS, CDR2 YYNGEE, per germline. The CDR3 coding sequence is TGTGCCAGCAGCGTAGGGGTGGGGGGTAACACTGAAGCTTTCTTT. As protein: CASSVGVGGNTEAFF.

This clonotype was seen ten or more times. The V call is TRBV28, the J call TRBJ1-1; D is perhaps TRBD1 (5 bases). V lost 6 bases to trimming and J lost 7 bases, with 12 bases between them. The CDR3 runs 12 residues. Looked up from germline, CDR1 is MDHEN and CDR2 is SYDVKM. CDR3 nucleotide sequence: TGTGCCAGCAGGAACAGGCAACTTGAAGCTTTCTTT. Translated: CASRNRQLEAFF.

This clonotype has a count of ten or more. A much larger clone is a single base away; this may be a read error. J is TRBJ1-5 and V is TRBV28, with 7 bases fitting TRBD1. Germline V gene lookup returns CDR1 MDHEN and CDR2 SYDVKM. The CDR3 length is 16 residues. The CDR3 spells CANSVAVRGRNQPQHF. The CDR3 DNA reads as TGTGCCAACAGTGTAGCGGTAAGGGGGCGTAATCAGCCCCAGCATTTT.

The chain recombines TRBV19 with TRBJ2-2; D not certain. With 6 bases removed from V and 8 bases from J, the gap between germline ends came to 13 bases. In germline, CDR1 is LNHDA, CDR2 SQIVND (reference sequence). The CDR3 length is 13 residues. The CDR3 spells CASSESDLGELFF. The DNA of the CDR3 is TGTGCCAGTAGCGAATCGGATCTGGGGGAGCTGTTTTTT.

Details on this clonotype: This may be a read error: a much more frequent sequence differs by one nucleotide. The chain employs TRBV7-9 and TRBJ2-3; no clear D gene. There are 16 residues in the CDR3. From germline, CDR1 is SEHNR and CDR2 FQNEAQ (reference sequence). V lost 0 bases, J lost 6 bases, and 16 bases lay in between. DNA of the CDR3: TGTGCCAGCAGCTTAGCTCGAGTCAGCATGGCGGATACGCAGTATTTT. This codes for CASSLARVSMADTQYF.

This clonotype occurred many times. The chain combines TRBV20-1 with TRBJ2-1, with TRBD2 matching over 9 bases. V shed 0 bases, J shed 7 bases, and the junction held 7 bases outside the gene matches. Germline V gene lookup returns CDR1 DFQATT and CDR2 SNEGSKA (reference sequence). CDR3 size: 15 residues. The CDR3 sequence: CSARDIGLATNEQFF. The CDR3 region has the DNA TGCAGTGCTAGAGACATCGGACTAGCGACTAATGAGCAGTTCTTC.

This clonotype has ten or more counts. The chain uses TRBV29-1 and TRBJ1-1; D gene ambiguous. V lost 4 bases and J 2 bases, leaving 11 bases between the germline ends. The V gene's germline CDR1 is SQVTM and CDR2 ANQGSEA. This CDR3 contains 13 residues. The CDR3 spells CSVVEITNTEAFF. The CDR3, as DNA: TGCAGCGTTGTTGAGATAACAAACACTGAAGCTTTCTTT.